The text below deals with one T cell receptor (beta chain). The source of the sample is a study of blood T cell repertoires in COVID-19. As handled by the study authors: Estimates of nucleated cell counts were drawn from the amplification of reference gene primers. Only in-frame clones appear in the TCRdb table, and some are missing; sequencing was by immunoSEQ multiplex PCR. From that table come the V and J calls and clone size; the DNA was used to work out D and trimming. The data show roughly 80,000 clones, about four fifths seen once. The CDR3 covers 15 residues. Germline CDR1 is SGHTA and CDR2 is FQGNSA. Unmatched junction bases numbered 4, after V lost 0 bases and J lost 6 bases.

The rearrangement joins TRBV7-2 to TRBJ2-1; 8 bases are shared with TRBD2. This clonotype was sampled from a man aged 50 to 60 with acute or convalescent COVID-19. The sequenced material came from peripheral blood. The CDR3 bases are TGTGCCAGCAGCTTAGCGAGCGGGAGTTTCAATGAGCAGTTCTTC. Translating it yields CASSLASGSFNEQFF.